Shown below are 32 T cell receptor beta chains from a single sample sequenced in a study of blood T cell repertoires in COVID-19. Method: immunoSEQ multiplex PCR; TCRdb's copy keeps in-frame clones and lacks some. The sample has fewer than 450,000 clones, about nine tenths seen once; the top ten hold roughly 12%. Source material: peripheral blood. Receptors originate from a woman aged 50 to 65 with COVID-19, enrolled during active disease.

V gene TRBV7-2 combines with J gene TRBJ1-1, with D perhaps matching TRBD1 (6 bases). The CDR3 contains 16 residues. Trimming left V 5 bases short and J 0 bases short, with 16 bases between. Per germline, CDR1 SGHTA and CDR2 FQGNSA. CDR3 loop: CASSPRRTAMNTEAFF. Written as DNA, the CDR3 is TGTGCCAGCAGCCCGAGACGGACAGCCATGAACACTGAAGCTTTCTTT.

The chain joins TRBV7-9 to TRBJ2-7, with 8 bases identical to TRBD2. CDR3 size: 14 residues. The germline V gene has CDR1 SEHNR and CDR2 FQNEAQ (reference sequence). V dropped 1 base and J dropped 3; count of bases not matched to a gene: 2. The CDR3 protein is CASSLGRGGYEQYF. The CDR3 DNA sequence: TGTGCCAGCAGCTTAGGACGGGGGGGCTACGAGCAGTACTTC.

V gene TRBV5-1 combines with J gene TRBJ1-2; D unresolved. V gave up 0 bases and J gave up 4 bases, with 13 bases separating them. The CDR3 is made up of 15 amino acids. CDR1 SGHRS and CDR2 YFSETQ come from the germline V gene. CDR3 amino acids: CASSLASGGSYGYTF. The CDR3 DNA reads as TGCGCCAGCAGCTTGGCCAGCGGAGGCAGCTATGGCTACACCTTC.

This chain links TRBV7-9 with TRBJ2-2; TRBD1 aligns across 7 bases. The CDR3 length is 13 residues. Trimming at V came to 3 bases and at J to 7 bases, leaving 2 bases not matched to a gene. Germline CDR1 is SEHNR and CDR2 is FQNEAQ (reference sequence). The CDR3 DNA reads as TGTGCCAGCAGCTTTACAGGGGTCGGGGAGCTGTTTTTT. As protein: CASSFTGVGELFF.

The chain has TRBV2 and TRBJ1-5; 7 nucleotides line up with TRBD1. Germline trimming cut 9 bases from V and 7 bases from J; bases unmatched to any gene: 12. Looked up from germline, CDR1 is SNHLY and CDR2 is FYNNEI. This CDR3 spans 14 amino acids. The DNA for the CDR3 is TGTGCCAGTGGAGGGGCAGGGGGATACCAGCCCCAGCATTTT. As protein: CASGGAGGYQPQHF.

This chain uses TRBV10-3 with TRBJ1-3, with 8 bases fitting TRBD1. The CDR3 sequence is 15 residues long. Germline CDR1 reads ENHRY; CDR2 reads SYGVKD. Germline trimming cut 7 bases from V and 5 bases from J; bases unmatched to any gene: 10. This CDR3 is CAIIKDREGRNTIYF. CDR3 DNA sequence: TGTGCCATCATAAAGGACAGGGAGGGAAGAAACACCATATATTTT.

The chain combines TRBV19 with TRBJ2-7, with TRBD1 identical over 7 bases. Per the germline V gene, CDR1 is LNHDA and CDR2 is SQIVND (reference sequence). Trimming at V came to 9 bases and at J to 7 bases, leaving 18 bases not matched to a gene. CDR3 length equals 15 residues. Here the CDR3 reads CASTTRAGGSREQYF. In nucleotides, the CDR3 is TGTGCCAGCACCACCCGGGCAGGGGGATCTCGAGAGCAGTACTTC.

This clone has more than one count but fewer than ten. The chain is built from TRBV30 and TRBJ2-3; 9 positions agree with TRBD2. Germline V gene sequence: CDR1 GTSNPN, CDR2 SVGIG (reference sequence). V lost 4 bases, J lost 2 bases, and 7 bases stayed unmatched. The CDR3 runs to 15 residues. The CDR3 spells CAWTQLAGTTDTQYF. CDR3 bases: TGTGCCTGGACTCAACTAGCGGGCACCACAGATACGCAGTATTTT. The full variable domain, its missing parts supplied by reference TRBV30 and TRBJ2-3, is SQTIHQWPATLVQPVGSPLSLECTVEGTSNPNLYWYRQAAGRGLQLLFYSVGIGQISSEVPQNLSASRPQDRQFILSSKKLLLSDSGFYLCAWTQLAGTTDTQYFGPGTRLTVL.

V gene TRBV10-2 combines with J gene TRBJ2-3, with 11 bases lining up with TRBD2. V shed 6 bases and J 2 bases; nucleotides not matched to a gene: 4. The CDR3 covers 15 residues. The V gene's germline CDR1 is WSHSY and CDR2 SAAADI. DNA for the CDR3: TGCGCCAGCAGACTAGCGGGGGAATACACAGATACGCAGTATTTT. The encoded protein is CASRLAGEYTDTQYF.

This chain uses TRBV9 with TRBJ2-3; 7 nucleotides align to TRBD1. With 4 bases clipped from V and 2 bases from J, the junction kept 4 bases outside the gene matches. Germline values: CDR1 SGDLS, CDR2 YYNGEE. The CDR3 totals 14 residues. The CDR3 is CASSLGQLTDTQYF. The CDR3, as DNA: TGTGCCAGCAGCCTGGGACAGCTCACAGATACGCAGTATTTT.

As for this clone: The sample contains more than one DNA sequence encoding this CDR3. The genes are TRBV5-1 and TRBJ1-5; no clear D gene. V lost 0 bases and J lost 0, with 7 bases in between. The V gene's germline CDR1 is SGHRS and CDR2 YFSETQ. This CDR3 is 15 amino acids long. The CDR3 sequence is CASSLEAGSNQPQHF. CDR3 DNA: TGCGCCAGCAGCTTGGAAGCAGGTAGCAATCAGCCCCAGCATTTT.

The gene calls are TRBV27 and TRBJ2-7, with 10 bases identical to TRBD1. CDR1 and CDR2 (germline): MNHEY, SMNVEV (reference sequence). The CDR3 runs 17 residues. The junction had 11 bases not matched to a gene; V was cut back by 6 bases and J by 0 bases. The CDR3 is CASSRRSGTGASYEQYF. CDR3 in DNA: TGTGCCAGCAGCAGAAGGTCCGGGACAGGGGCCTCCTACGAGCAGTACTTC.

This clone appeared a single time. The chain is built from TRBV5-6 and TRBJ1-4; TRBD1 matches at 11 bases. V lost 4 bases, J lost 5 bases, and 1 base stayed unmatched. In germline, CDR1 is SGHDT, CDR2 YYEEEE. This CDR3 is 14 amino acids long. CDR3 in DNA: TGTGCCAGCAGCAGGACAGGGGGCAATGAAAAACTGTTTTTT. It encodes CASSRTGGNEKLFF.

The chain is built from TRBV5-4 and TRBJ1-2, with TRBD1 matching over 9 bases. This CDR3 contains 15 residues. V was clipped by 1 base and J by 7 bases; unmatched bases: 8. Germline V gene data show CDR1 as SGHNT and CDR2 as YYREEE (reference sequence). The CDR3, as DNA: TGTGCCAGCAGCTTGTTCCGGGACAGGGATGGTGGCTACACCTTC. It is translated as CASSLFRDRDGGYTF.

The rearrangement links TRBV28 to TRBJ1-1; D is uncertain. V lost 6 bases and J 4 bases, leaving 18 bases between the germline ends. The CDR3 is made up of 15 amino acids. Germline V gene lookup returns CDR1 MDHEN and CDR2 SYDVKM. The CDR3 coding sequence is TGTGCCAGCAGCCAACCCCGCGGCGGAAGCACTGAAGCTTTCTTT. Its protein product is CASSQPRGGSTEAFF.

The chain uses TRBV14 and TRBJ2-2, with 8 positions matching TRBD1. V lost 2 bases and J lost 0; bases outside the gene matches: 5. The germline V gene has CDR1 SGHDN and CDR2 FVKESK. This CDR3 comprises 17 residues. The CDR3 is CASSQPGQASNTGELFF. The CDR3 DNA reads as TGTGCCAGCAGCCAACCGGGACAGGCTTCGAACACCGGGGAGCTGTTTTTT.

The chain couples TRBV6-5 to TRBJ1-1; TRBD1 matches at 10 bases. The V and J ends lost 6 bases and 11 bases, in that order; junction bases with no gene match: 15. Germline loops: CDR1 MNHEY, CDR2 SVGAGI. This CDR3 has 15 amino acids. The CDR3 reads CASRIAGTGALMAFF. The CDR3 nucleotides read TGTGCCAGCAGAATAGCCGGGACAGGGGCACTAATGGCTTTCTTT.

This clone has only a few counts. J is TRBJ1-1 and V is TRBV29-1; TRBD1 matches 8 bases. The germline V gene has CDR1 SQVTM and CDR2 ANQGSEA. The CDR3 length is 11 residues. Unmatched junction bases numbered 1, after V lost 4 bases and J lost 6 bases. The CDR3: CSVVQGAEAFF. The DNA of the CDR3 is TGCAGCGTTGTACAGGGGGCTGAAGCTTTCTTT. Combining the CDR3 with reference TRBV29-1 and TRBJ1-1 gives the whole variable domain SAVISQKPSRDICQRGTSLTIQCQVDSQVTMMFWYRQQPGQSLTLIATANQGSEATYESGFVIDKFPISRPNLTFSTLTVSNMSPEDSSIYLCSVVQGAEAFFGQGTRLTVV.

This clone occurred once. The V call is TRBV7-6, the J call TRBJ2-1, with 7 bases matching TRBD2. The CDR3 is 16 residues long. Per germline, CDR1 SGHVS and CDR2 FNYEAQ. Trimming cost V 5 bases and J 6 bases; bases outside gene matches: 13. CDR3 nucleotide sequence: TGTGCCAGCAGCAAAGGTTGGACTAGGAGCTCCAATGAGCAGTTCTTC. This translates into CASSKGWTRSSNEQFF.

This chain links TRBV19 with TRBJ1-1; maybe TRBD1 (6 bases). The CDR3 is 14 residues long. Trimming left V 4 bases short and J 5 bases short, with 14 bases between. Germline CDR1 is LNHDA and CDR2 is SQIVND (reference sequence). This chain's CDR3 is CASSTDRIGTEAFF. The CDR3 DNA reads as TGTGCCAGTAGTACAGACAGGATTGGAACTGAAGCTTTCTTT.

The J gene is TRBJ2-1, the V gene TRBV7-2; D may be TRBD2 (6 bases). The CDR3 covers 14 residues. Germline V gene data show CDR1 as SGHTA and CDR2 as FQGNSA. V was cut by 5 bases and J by 6 bases, with 14 bases left in between. The CDR3 loop reads CASSVVTSLNEQFF. In nucleotides, the CDR3 is TGTGCCAGCAGCGTAGTTACTAGCCTCAATGAGCAGTTCTTC.

This CDR3 is CASSFPTGEGMNEQFF. The CDR3 DNA reads as TGTGCCAGCAGCTTCCCGACAGGGGAGGGGATGAATGAGCAGTTCTTC. The V call is TRBV7-2, the J call TRBJ2-1; D may be TRBD1 (8 bases). Germline V gene lookup returns CDR1 SGHTA and CDR2 FQGNSA. Trimming pared 3 bases from V and 7 bases from J, leaving 19 bases between. The CDR3 runs 16 residues.

V usage is TRBV9 and J usage is TRBJ1-1, with a weak D call TRBD1 (5 bases). Trimming took off 0 bases at V and 1 base at J, with 10 bases between the two ends. Per germline, CDR1 SGDLS and CDR2 YYNGEE. This CDR3 has 15 residues. CDR3 amino acids: CASSVGGGANTEAFF. CDR3 bases: TGTGCCAGCAGCGTAGGGGGAGGGGCGAACACTGAAGCTTTCTTT. The full variable domain, with the rest looked up from reference TRBV9 and TRBJ1-1, is DSGVTQTPKHLITATGQRVTLRCSPRSGDLSVYWYQQSLDQGLQFLIQYYNGEERAKGNILERFSAQQFPDLHSELNLSSLELGDSALYFCASSVGGGANTEAFFGQGTRLTVV.

Note on this clone: Its ends do not fully match the called genes, so a read error is possible. DNA for the CDR3: TGTGCCCGCCCTGGACAGGGGAGGATTGAGGAGTTCTTC. Translated: CARPGQGRIEEFF. V and J are TRBV6-4 and TRBJ2-1, with 9 positions matching TRBD1. Germline V CDR1 and CDR2: MRHNA, SNTAGT. This CDR3 comprises 13 residues.

V is TRBV7-2 and J is TRBJ1-1; 8 bases fit TRBD1. There are 15 residues in the CDR3. Trimming took 3 bases from V and 1 from J; bases not matched to a gene: 4. The germline CDR1 and CDR2 sequences are SGHTA and FQGNSA. The CDR3 protein is CASSLQGAWNTEAFF. DNA of the CDR3: TGTGCCAGCAGCTTGCAGGGGGCTTGGAACACTGAAGCTTTCTTT. The full variable domain, completed using reference TRBV7-2 and TRBJ1-1, is GAGVSQSPSNKVTEKGKDVELRCDPISGHTALYWYRQSLGQGLEFLIYFQGNSAPDKSGLPSDRFSAERTGGSVSTLTIQRTQQEDSAVYLCASSLQGAWNTEAFFGQGTRLTVV.

The V and J genes are TRBV5-1 and TRBJ1-5; D call uncertain. Germline V gene lookup returns CDR1 SGHRS and CDR2 YFSETQ. The CDR3 extends over 17 amino acids. V lost 7 bases and J lost 4, with 24 bases in between. CDR3 DNA sequence: TGCGCCAGCTGTTTGGAAAGGAGGAGGAAGGAGAATCAGCCCCAGCATTTT. Its protein product is CASCLERRRKENQPQHF. Full variable domain (outside the CDR3, taken from reference TRBV5-1 and TRBJ1-5): KAGVTQTPRYLIKTRGQQVTLSCSPISGHRSVSWYQQTPGQGLQFLFEYFSETQRNKGNFPGRFSGRQFSNSRSEMNVSTLELGDSALYLCASCLERRRKENQPQHFGDGTRLSIL.

The gene calls are TRBV11-2 and TRBJ1-2; 8 bases are shared with TRBD1. J gave up 8 bases and V 5 bases, and 10 bases lay outside the gene matches. Germline loops: CDR1 SGHAT, CDR2 FQNNGV. This CDR3 region has 14 residues. The CDR3 nucleotides are TGTGCCAGCAGCCCCCCTCACAGGGGGACGGGCTACACCTTC. This gives the protein CASSPPHRGTGYTF. Complete variable domain (other parts from reference TRBV11-2 and TRBJ1-2): EAGVAQSPRYKIIEKRQSVAFWCNPISGHATLYWYQQILGQGPKLLIQFQNNGVVDDSQLPKDRFSAERLKGVDSTLKIQPAKLEDSAVYLCASSPPHRGTGYTFGSGTRLTVV.

The rearrangement joins TRBV5-1 to TRBJ1-5; TRBD1 agrees at 9 bases. Trimming cost V 4 bases and J 7 bases; bases outside gene matches: 6. This CDR3 has 14 residues. CDR1 and CDR2 from the germline V gene are SGHRS and YFSETQ. The CDR3 sequence is CASSPGTGKQPQHF. The CDR3 DNA is TGCGCCAGCAGCCCAGGGACAGGGAAACAGCCCCAGCATTTT.

This chain joins TRBV13 and TRBJ2-3; the D gene is possibly TRBD2 (6 bases). Germline lookup yields CDR1 PRHDT and CDR2 FYEKMQ (reference sequence). The CDR3 runs to 16 residues. V was pared by 0 bases and J by 6 bases, with 16 bases between. CDR3 nucleotide sequence: TGTGCCAGCAGCTTAGGGCGGGGCACCTATCGTGATACGCAGTATTTT. Amino acids: CASSLGRGTYRDTQYF.

The V call is TRBV7-9, the J call TRBJ2-3; TRBD2 matches at 8 bases. V was pared by 4 bases and J by 5 bases, with 11 bases of the junction left unmatched. Germline V gene data show CDR1 as SEHNR and CDR2 as FQNEAQ (reference sequence). This CDR3 contains 16 residues. CDR3 in amino acids: CASSSGGTGRRDTQYF. The CDR3 DNA follows: TGTGCCAGCAGCTCGGGAGGGACGGGTCGAAGAGATACGCAGTATTTT.

The gene calls are TRBV9 and TRBJ1-1; D is perhaps TRBD1 (5 bases). This CDR3 is built from 15 residues. Trimming shortened V by 0 bases and J by 11 bases, and 20 bases separated the two germline ends. From germline, CDR1 is SGDLS and CDR2 YYNGEE. The CDR3 DNA sequence: TGTGCCAGCAGCGTAGGGGGACGGGGTGGAGGGTCGGCTTTCTTT. This codes for CASSVGGRGGGSAFF.

The chain carries TRBV10-3 and TRBJ2-6, with 12 bases that match TRBD2. Germline assignment: CDR1 ENHRY and CDR2 SYGVKD. The CDR3 has 18 amino acids. The V gene end was trimmed by 0 bases and the J gene end by 1 base; junction bases not matched to a gene: 1. The DNA for the CDR3 is TGTGCCATCAGTGAGTCGACTAGCGGGGGATCTGGGGCCAACGTCCTGACTTTC. Amino acid sequence: CAISESTSGGSGANVLTF.